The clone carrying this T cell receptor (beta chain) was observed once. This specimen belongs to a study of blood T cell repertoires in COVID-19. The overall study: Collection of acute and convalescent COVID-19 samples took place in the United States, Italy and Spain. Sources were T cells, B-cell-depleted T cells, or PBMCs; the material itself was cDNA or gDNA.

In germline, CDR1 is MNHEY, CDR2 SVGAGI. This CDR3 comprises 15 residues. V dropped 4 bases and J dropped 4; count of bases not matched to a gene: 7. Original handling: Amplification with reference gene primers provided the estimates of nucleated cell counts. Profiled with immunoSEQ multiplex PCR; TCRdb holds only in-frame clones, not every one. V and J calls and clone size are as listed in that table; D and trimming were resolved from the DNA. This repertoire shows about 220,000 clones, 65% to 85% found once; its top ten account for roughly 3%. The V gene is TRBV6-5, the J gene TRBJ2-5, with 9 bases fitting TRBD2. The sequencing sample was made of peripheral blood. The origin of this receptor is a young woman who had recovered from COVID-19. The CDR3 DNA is TGTGCCAGCAGTTCATTCGGGACTAGCATAGAGACCCAGTACTTC. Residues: CASSSFGTSIETQYF.